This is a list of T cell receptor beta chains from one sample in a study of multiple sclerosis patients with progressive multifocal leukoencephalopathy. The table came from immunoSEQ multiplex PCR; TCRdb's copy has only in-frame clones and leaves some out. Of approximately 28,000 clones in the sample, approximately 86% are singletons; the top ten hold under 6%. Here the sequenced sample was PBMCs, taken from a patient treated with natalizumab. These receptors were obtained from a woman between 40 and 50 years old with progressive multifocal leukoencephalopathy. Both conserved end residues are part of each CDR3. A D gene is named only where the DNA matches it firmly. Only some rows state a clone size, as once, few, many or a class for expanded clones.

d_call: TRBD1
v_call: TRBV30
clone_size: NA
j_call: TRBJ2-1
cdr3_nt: TGTGCCTGGAGAAAGGCAGGGGGCAGTGAGCAGTTCTTC
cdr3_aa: CAWRKAGGSEQFF

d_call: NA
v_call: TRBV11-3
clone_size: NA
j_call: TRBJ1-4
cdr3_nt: TGTGCCAGCAGCCCCATTCTCGGGGGGGCTGGAAAACTGTTTTTT
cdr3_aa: CASSPILGGAGKLFF

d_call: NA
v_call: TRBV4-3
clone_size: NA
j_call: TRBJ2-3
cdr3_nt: TGCGCCAGCAGCCAAGACGTCGACTACCTTAGCACAGATACGCAGTATTTT
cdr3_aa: CASSQDVDYLSTDTQYF

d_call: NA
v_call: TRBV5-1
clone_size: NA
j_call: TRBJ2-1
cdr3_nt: TGCGCCAGCAGCTCTGGCCCCGCCGGTAACAATGAGCAGTTCTTC
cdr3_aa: CASSSGPAGNNEQFF

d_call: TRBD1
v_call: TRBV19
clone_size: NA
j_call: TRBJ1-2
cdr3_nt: TGTGCCAGTAGTACCTTGACAGGGGGGGACTATGGCTACACCTTC
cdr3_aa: CASSTLTGGDYGYTF

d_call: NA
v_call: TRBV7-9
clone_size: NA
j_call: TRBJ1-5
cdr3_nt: TGTGCCAGCAGCTTAGCGGGATCCCTCTGGCCCCAGCATTTT
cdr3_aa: CASSLAGSLWPQHF

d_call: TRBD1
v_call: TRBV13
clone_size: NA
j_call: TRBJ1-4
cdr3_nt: TGTGCCAGCAGCCCCCGGACAGGGAGAAGCGAAAAACTGTTTTTT
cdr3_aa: CASSPRTGRSEKLFF

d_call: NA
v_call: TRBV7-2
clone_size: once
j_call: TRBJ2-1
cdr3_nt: TGTGCCAGCAGCTTCTCTAGGAATGAGCAGTTCTTC
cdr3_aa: CASSFSRNEQFF

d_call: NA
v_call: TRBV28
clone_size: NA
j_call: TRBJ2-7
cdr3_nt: TGTGCCACCTGGACAGCGGCCTACGAGCAGTACTTC
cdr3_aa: CATWTAAYEQYF

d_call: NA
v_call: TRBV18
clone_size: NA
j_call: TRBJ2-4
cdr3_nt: TGTGCCAGCTCACCACCGGTGAGGGTCGTGGCCAAAAACATTCAGTACTTC
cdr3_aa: CASSPPVRVVAKNIQYF

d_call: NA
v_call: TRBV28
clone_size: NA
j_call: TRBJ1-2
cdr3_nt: TGTGCCAGCAGTTTGACAGGAAACTATGGCTACACCTTC
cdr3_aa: CASSLTGNYGYTF

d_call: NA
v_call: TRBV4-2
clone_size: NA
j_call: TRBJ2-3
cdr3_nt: TGTGCCAGCAGCTGGAGTCCTGGTGGAGCAGATACGCAGTATTTT
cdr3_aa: CASSWSPGGADTQYF

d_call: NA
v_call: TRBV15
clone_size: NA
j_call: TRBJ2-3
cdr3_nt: TGTGCCACCAGCCCGGGACTGCGCACAGATACGCAGTATTTT
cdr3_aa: CATSPGLRTDTQYF